Sequencing of this T cell receptor beta chain was carried out in a study of regulatory T cells in long-lasting Graves disease. Germline V gives CDR1 SGHTA, CDR2 FQGNSA. Trimming stripped 10 bases from V and 13 bases from J, with 23 bases between. This CDR3 spans 13 amino acids. Time point described: newly diagnosed GD, antithyroid drugs for less than 3 months. Construction of the TCR library relied on RNA isolated from PBMCs. Overall study results and limits: Investigators studied peripheral blood only, not thyroid tissue. Comparison showed that persistent patients shared more public clonotypes (2,741) than new patients (approximately 1,000).

According to the study, TCR beta libraries were built with iRepertoire HTBI primers and CDR3-region Arm-PCR. TCRdb processed the multiplex PCR reads anew with MiXCR; each CDR3 protein has one entry. The sample contains more than 300,000 distinct CDR3 sequences, about a sixth of which appear only once. Worth noting for this clonotype: Antigen: not known.

This sequence was found in a female donor with Graves disease. The sample consisted of peripheral blood mononuclear cells (PBMCs), taken at new diagnosis, from a patient treated with antithyroid drugs. The rearrangement links TRBV7-2 to TRBJ2-4, with D possibly TRBD1 on 6 matching bases. In nucleotides, the CDR3 is TGTGCCACCCGGGGCAGGGGAATGGGGGAGCAGTACTTC. Its translation: CATRGRGMGEQYF.